The 20 T cell receptor beta chains in this list originate from one sample, sequenced in a study of T-cell reconstitution after alpha-beta-depleted transplantation in children. Unique molecular identifiers were incorporated when the TCRbeta library was constructed. One entry per CDR3 protein, called by TCRdb with MiXCR from the PCR reads. The data contain about 980,000 distinct CDR3 sequences, 25% to 35% of them singletons. The specimen comprised PBMCs, mostly from graft donor cells, sampled 360 days after TCRalphabeta/CD19-depleted stem cell transplant. The receptors stem from a boy younger than two who had a stem cell transplant for SCID, so the T cells may come from the graft donor.

This clonotype was seen only a few times. The V call is TRBV20-1, the J call TRBJ2-3; D perhaps matches TRBD1 (5 bases). The CDR3 is made up of 15 amino acids. V was trimmed by 2 bases and J by 5 bases, leaving 17 bases between them. Germline V CDR1 and CDR2: DFQATT, SNEGSKA (reference sequence). This CDR3 is CSARFSGFWGDTQYF. The CDR3 DNA follows: TGCAGTGCTAGATTTTCAGGGTTTTGGGGAGATACGCAGTATTTT.

This clonotype was detected only a few times. The chain links TRBV9 to TRBJ2-5; the D gene is possibly TRBD1 (5 bases). CDR1 is SGDLS, CDR2 YYNGEE, per germline. This CDR3 is built from 13 residues. Trimming stripped 0 bases from V and 5 bases from J, with 8 bases between. For the CDR3, the DNA is TGTGCCAGCAGCGTAGACCCAGGGGAGACCCAGTACTTC. Its translation: CASSVDPGETQYF.

This chain connects TRBV4-2 to TRBJ1-6; D may be TRBD1 (5 bases). The CDR3 contains 15 residues. Germline lookup yields CDR1 LGHNA and CDR2 YNFKEQ. Trimming removed 0 bases at V and 7 bases at J, with 10 bases between. The CDR3 loop reads CASSQDQAGNSPLHF. In DNA form, the CDR3 reads TGTGCCAGCAGCCAAGATCAGGCAGGGAATTCACCCCTCCACTTT.

J is TRBJ2-3 and V is TRBV29-1; 9 positions agree with TRBD1. The CDR3 contains 13 residues. The V gene's germline CDR1 is SQVTM and CDR2 ANQGSEA. The CDR3 sequence is CRGTGSSTDTQYF. CDR3 DNA sequence: TGCAGGGGGACAGGGTCTAGCACAGATACGCAGTATTTT.

This clonotype was seen only a few times. The chain carries TRBV6-1 and TRBJ1-1, with D uncertain. The CDR3 sequence is 12 residues long. The germline V gene has CDR1 MNHNS and CDR2 SASEGT. Trimming took 6 bases from V and 8 from J, leaving 13 bases between them. CDR3 protein: CASREWHSEAFF. For the CDR3, the DNA is TGTGCCAGCAGGGAGTGGCACAGCGAAGCTTTCTTT.

This chain joins TRBV9 and TRBJ2-1, with TRBD2 matching over 8 bases. CDR3 length equals 16 residues. Germline values: CDR1 SGDLS, CDR2 YYNGEE. The V gene end was trimmed by 0 bases and the J gene end by 8 bases; junction bases not matched to a gene: 10. CDR3 bases: TGTGCCAGCAGCGTAGCGGGAGGGCAGGGTACCCATGAGCAGTTCTTC. Translating it yields CASSVAGGQGTHEQFF.

Only a few counts were recorded for this clonotype. The rearrangement uses TRBV28 and TRBJ1-4; D not resolved. CDR1 MDHEN and CDR2 SYDVKM come from the germline V gene. With 2 bases removed from V and 8 bases from J, the gap between germline ends came to 12 bases. The CDR3 has 14 residues. CDR3 amino acids: CASSLMGRREKLFF. The CDR3 coding sequence is TGTGCCAGCAGTTTAATGGGCAGACGGGAAAAACTGTTTTTT.

This clonotype showed up just a few times. The chain carries TRBV6-5 and TRBJ2-1; D gene unclear. Trimming pared 4 bases from V and 7 bases from J, leaving 14 bases between. Germline loops: CDR1 MNHEY, CDR2 SVGAGI. The CDR3 spans 14 residues. The CDR3 DNA is TGTGCCAGCAGTTCCTACCCCTCTTCGAATGAGCAGTTCTTC. Its protein product is CASSSYPSSNEQFF.

The V and J genes are TRBV9 and TRBJ2-5; D remains ambiguous. V lost 1 base, J lost 1 base, and 11 bases lay in between. Germline CDR1 reads SGDLS; CDR2 reads YYNGEE. This CDR3 region has 15 residues. DNA of the CDR3: TGTGCCAGCAGCGTAACCGGATTAGTCCAAGAGACCCAGTACTTC. Protein sequence: CASSVTGLVQETQYF.

A few counts support this clonotype. The chain employs TRBV12-3 or TRBV12-4 and TRBJ2-2; the match to TRBD2 covers 8 bases. The V gene end was trimmed by 4 bases and the J gene end by 4 bases; junction bases not matched to a gene: 8. The length of the CDR3 is 16 residues. The CDR3 loop is CASSSPGGSFTGELFF. Written as DNA, the CDR3 is TGTGCCAGCAGTTCTCCGGGGGGGAGTTTCACCGGGGAGCTGTTTTTT.

This chain joins TRBV20-1 and TRBJ2-1; 10 nucleotides match TRBD2. The trim removed 6 bases at V and 8 bases at J, leaving 13 bases unmatched. The CDR3 totals 15 residues. Germline loops: CDR1 DFQATT, CDR2 SNEGSKA (reference sequence). CDR3 in DNA: TGCAGTGCCCCCCCAGGAGCGGGGGGGTCTGATGAGCAGTTCTTC. Protein: CSAPPGAGGSDEQFF.

V gene TRBV7-6 combines with J gene TRBJ2-7; 8 nucleotides match TRBD1. Trimming removed 1 base from V and 4 bases from J; junction bases left unmatched: 9. Per germline, CDR1 SGHVS and CDR2 FNYEAQ. The CDR3 is 16 residues long. This CDR3 is CASSLVAQGAGYEQYF. CDR3 DNA sequence: TGTGCCAGCAGCTTAGTCGCGCAGGGGGCCGGGTACGAGCAGTACTTC.

The J gene is TRBJ2-7, the V gene TRBV20-1; D remains ambiguous. V dropped 0 bases and J dropped 0 bases, with 9 bases sitting between them. The CDR3 extends over 14 amino acids. Per germline, CDR1 DFQATT and CDR2 SNEGSKA (reference sequence). CDR3 residues: CSARDAYISYEQYF. In nucleotides, the CDR3 is TGCAGTGCTAGAGACGCGTATATCTCCTACGAGCAGTACTTC.

This clonotype showed up just a few times. The V gene is TRBV12-3 or TRBV12-4, the J gene TRBJ2-7, with 10 bases that match TRBD1. The CDR3 length is 17 residues. Germline trimming cut 6 bases from V and 3 bases from J; bases unmatched to any gene: 14. In DNA, the CDR3 is TGTGCCAGCAGCCTGCGGGACAGGGGCTCGCTTCACTACGAGCAGTACTTC. Protein sequence: CASSLRDRGSLHYEQYF.

The V and J genes are TRBV7-9 and TRBJ1-2, with 9 positions matching TRBD1. After removal of 5 bases from V and 6 bases from J, the junction contained 10 bases not matched to a gene. This CDR3 has 15 amino acids. Germline loops: CDR1 SEHNR, CDR2 FQNEAQ (reference sequence). The CDR3 here is CASSPGTGSSNGYTF. CDR3 DNA sequence: TGTGCCAGCAGCCCCGGGACAGGGAGCTCAAATGGCTACACCTTC.

The gene calls are TRBV24-1 and TRBJ1-5; D unclear. Trimming shortened V by 5 bases and J by 6 bases, and 10 bases separated the two germline ends. Germline assignment: CDR1 KGHDR and CDR2 SFDVKD. This CDR3 contains 13 residues. The CDR3 nucleotides read TGTGCCACCAGTGCCGCGGGTGGTCAGCCCCAGCATTTT. As protein: CATSAAGGQPQHF.

This clonotype was found a few times. V usage is TRBV7-2 and J usage is TRBJ1-2; no clear D. The germline CDR1 and CDR2 sequences are SGHTA and FQGNSA. The CDR3 covers 15 residues. The germline V and J ends were trimmed by 0 bases and 0 bases, with 8 bases remaining between them. In DNA, the CDR3 is TGTGCCAGCAGCTTAGCAAGACGCCCTAACTATGGCTACACCTTC. Protein sequence: CASSLARRPNYGYTF.

This clonotype showed up just a few times. For the CDR3, the DNA is TGCAGTGCGAAGGGGCAGCCACTGAACACTGAAGCTTTCTTT. Its protein is CSAKGQPLNTEAFF. J is TRBJ1-1 and V is TRBV20-1; a weak D match, TRBD1 (5 bases). CDR3 length: 14 amino acids. Germline V gene sequence: CDR1 DFQATT, CDR2 SNEGSKA (reference sequence). V lost 6 bases to trimming and J lost 0 bases, with 14 bases between them.

J is TRBJ2-7 and V is TRBV10-2; 7 bases line up with TRBD2. Germline-derived CDR1 and CDR2 are WSHSY and SAAADI. The CDR3 totals 12 residues. V was clipped by 4 bases and J by 9 bases; unmatched bases: 6. CDR3 sequence: CASSGGRGRQYF. Here the CDR3 DNA reads TGCGCCAGCAGTGGTGGGAGGGGAAGGCAGTACTTC.

Points on this clonotype: A much larger clone sits a single nucleotide away, making a read error possible. The chain carries TRBV5-5 and TRBJ2-4; D gene uncertain. Germline V CDR1 and CDR2: SGHKS, YYEKEE (reference sequence). The length of the CDR3 is 13 residues. CDR3 region: CASSLAKENIQCF. The CDR3 DNA reads as TGTGCCAGCAGCTTGGCCAAGGAGAACATTCAGTGCTTC.